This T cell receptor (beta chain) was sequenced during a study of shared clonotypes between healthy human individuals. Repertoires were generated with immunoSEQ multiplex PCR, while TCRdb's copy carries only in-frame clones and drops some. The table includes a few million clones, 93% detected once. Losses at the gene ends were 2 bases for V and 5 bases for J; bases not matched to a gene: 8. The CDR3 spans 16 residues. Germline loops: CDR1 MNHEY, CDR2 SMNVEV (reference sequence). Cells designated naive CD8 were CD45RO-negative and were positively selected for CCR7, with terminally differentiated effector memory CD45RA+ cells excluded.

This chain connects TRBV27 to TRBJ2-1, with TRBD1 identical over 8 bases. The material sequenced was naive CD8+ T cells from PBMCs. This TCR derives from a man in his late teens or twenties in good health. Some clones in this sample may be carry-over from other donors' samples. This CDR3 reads CASSLVRDRLHNEQFF. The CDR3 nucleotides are TGTGCCAGCAGTTTAGTCCGGGACAGGCTGCACAATGAGCAGTTCTTC.